Shown below are 3 T cell receptor beta chains from a single sample sequenced in a study of cytomegalovirus exposure and HLA in healthy donors. Primers included in the PCR were 60 Vbeta and 13 Jbeta primers. Repertoires were generated with immunoSEQ multiplex PCR, while TCRdb's copy carries only in-frame clones and drops some. The repertoire holds around 140,000 clones, 80% to 90% seen once, with about 5.5% in the top ten. Sequencing was done on a sample of PBMCs. Source of these receptors: a woman aged 25-40 years in good health and CMV-seronegative.

With respect to this clone: One end of the junction varies from germline; a read error may be responsible. The genes are TRBV5-8 and TRBJ2-1; D not certain. Germline CDR1 is SGHTS and CDR2 is YDEGEE. The CDR3 has 12 residues. The CDR3 nucleotides are TGTGCCAGCAGCTTAGCCTACTATGAGCAGTTCTTC. As protein: CASSLAYYEQFF.

V usage is TRBV9 and J usage is TRBJ2-3; D not certain. The CDR3 loop spans 12 amino acids. Looked up from germline, CDR1 is SGDLS and CDR2 is YYNGEE. V was pared by 0 bases and J by 6 bases, with 5 bases between. CDR3 amino acids: CASSVEPDTQYF. CDR3 in DNA: TGTGCCAGCAGCGTAGAGCCCGATACGCAGTATTTT.

The V call is TRBV6-5, the J call TRBJ2-2; no clear D gene. Per germline, CDR1 MNHEY and CDR2 SVGAGI. The CDR3 length is 15 residues. V lost 2 bases to trimming and J lost 7 bases, with 14 bases between them. The DNA of the CDR3 is TGTGCCAGCAGTTACGGGCCATCCCTGAGCGGGGAGCTGTTTTTT. Translation gives CASSYGPSLSGELFF.